Listed below are T cell receptor beta chains from one sample, sequenced in a study of T cells in Graves' hyperthyroidism and ophthalmopathy. TCRdb reprocessed the multiplex PCR reads via MiXCR and lists one record per CDR3 protein. The table records 330,000 or so distinct CDR3 sequences, 15% to 20% of them present only once. The sequenced sample was blood. These receptors all come from a middle-aged woman with Graves' ophthalmopathy. Each CDR3 is given with its conserved first and last residue. A D gene is named only where the DNA matches it firmly.

TRBV11-2	TRBD2	TRBJ2-7	17	CASSLERGLAGSYEQYF
TRBV7-2	-	TRBJ1-2	13	CASSPRSPTGYTF
TRBV5-1	-	TRBJ2-3	14	CASSYGQSTDTQYF
TRBV11-2	TRBD1	TRBJ2-5	14	CASSSGQVQGTQYF
TRBV12-3/TRBV12-4	-	TRBJ2-7	14	CASSSQGLPNEQYF
TRBV6-5	TRBD2	TRBJ2-5	15	CASSYDGGRLETQYF
TRBV28	-	TRBJ2-6	16	CASSPLRPSGANVLTF
TRBV12-3/TRBV12-4	-	TRBJ2-6	16	CASSLAGRAGANVLTF
TRBV27	-	TRBJ2-7	15	CASSRSRGLSYEQYF
TRBV29-1	-	TRBJ2-7	16	CSVANPQGIVTYEQYF
TRBV6-1	-	TRBJ2-4	11	CASSSLDIQYF
TRBV6-5	TRBD2	TRBJ2-7	14	CASSTTSGRYEQYF
TRBV5-6	TRBD1	TRBJ2-2	16	CASSQAGTENTGELFF
TRBV11-2	-	TRBJ1-1	13	CASNPDGNTEAFF
TRBV27	TRBD1	TRBJ1-1	14	CASSLLNRGTEAFF
TRBV5-6	TRBD2	TRBJ2-7	14	CASRVRGVGYEQYF
TRBV6-1	TRBD1	TRBJ2-7	15	CASSEPGTGRQEQYF
TRBV7-9	TRBD1	TRBJ1-1	16	CASSLAGTGMGTEAFF
TRBV27	-	TRBJ1-5	15	CASSLEPMGSQPQHF
TRBV28	TRBD2	TRBJ2-2	19	CASSLLLPSGSPGTGELFF